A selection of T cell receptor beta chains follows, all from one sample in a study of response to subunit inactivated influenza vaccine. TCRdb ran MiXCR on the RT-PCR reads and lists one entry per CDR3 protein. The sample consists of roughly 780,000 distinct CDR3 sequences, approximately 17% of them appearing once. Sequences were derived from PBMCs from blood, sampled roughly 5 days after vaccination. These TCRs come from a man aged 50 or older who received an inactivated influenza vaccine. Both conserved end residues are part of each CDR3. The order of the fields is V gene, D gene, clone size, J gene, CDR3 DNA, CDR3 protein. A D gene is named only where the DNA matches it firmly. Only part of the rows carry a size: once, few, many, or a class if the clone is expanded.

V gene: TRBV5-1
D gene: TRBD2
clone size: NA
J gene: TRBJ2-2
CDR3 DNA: TGCGCCAGCAGCTTCAGCGGGGGAGGCACCGGGGAGCTGTTTTTT
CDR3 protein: CASSFSGGGTGELFF

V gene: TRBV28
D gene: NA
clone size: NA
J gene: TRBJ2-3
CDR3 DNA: TGTGCCAGCAGTCCTCAGCCCATTTACAGATCCGGACTGAGCTTCACAGATACGCAGTATTTT
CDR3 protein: CASSPQPIYRSGLSFTDTQYF

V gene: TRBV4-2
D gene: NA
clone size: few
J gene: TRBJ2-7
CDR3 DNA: TGTGCCAGCAGCCAAGTGGGGGTAGGCCTGGAGGGAGAGCAGTACTTC
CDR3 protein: CASSQVGVGLEGEQYF

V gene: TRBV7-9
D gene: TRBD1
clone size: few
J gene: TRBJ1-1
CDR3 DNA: TGTGCCAGCAGCTTAGCGGGAGGGGGCGGCACTGAAGCTTTCTTT
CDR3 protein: CASSLAGGGGTEAFF

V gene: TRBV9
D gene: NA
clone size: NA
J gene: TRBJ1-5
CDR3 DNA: TGTGCCAGCAGCGTAGGGGTCGGGGATCAGCCCCAGCATTTT
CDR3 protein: CASSVGVGDQPQHF

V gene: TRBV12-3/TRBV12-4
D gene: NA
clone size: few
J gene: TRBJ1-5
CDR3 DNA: TGTGCCAGCAGTTTGGGACTGTGGAGCAATCAGCCCCAGCATTTT
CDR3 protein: CASSLGLWSNQPQHF

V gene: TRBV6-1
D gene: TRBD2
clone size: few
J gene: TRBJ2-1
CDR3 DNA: TGTGCCAGCAGTGCAAGACTAGCCGATGAGCAGTTCTTC
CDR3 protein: CASSARLADEQFF

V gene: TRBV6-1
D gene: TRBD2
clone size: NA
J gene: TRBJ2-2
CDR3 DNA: TGTACCAGCAGATCACTAGCGGGAGGAGGCACCGGGGAGCTGTTTTTT
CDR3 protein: CTSRSLAGGGTGELFF

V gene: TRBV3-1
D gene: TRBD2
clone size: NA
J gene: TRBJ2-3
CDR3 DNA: TGTGCCAGCAGCCAGACTAGCGGGGGGGCCGGGGAAACAGATACGCAGTATTTT
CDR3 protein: CASSQTSGGAGETDTQYF

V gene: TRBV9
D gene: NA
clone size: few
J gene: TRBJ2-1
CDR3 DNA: TGTGCCAGCAGCGTTGAGGGTAGATCCTACAATGAGCAGTTCTTC
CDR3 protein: CASSVEGRSYNEQFF

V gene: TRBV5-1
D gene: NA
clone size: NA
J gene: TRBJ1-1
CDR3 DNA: TGCGCCAGCAGCTTGGCAGCAACGAACACTGAAGCTTTCTTT
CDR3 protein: CASSLAATNTEAFF

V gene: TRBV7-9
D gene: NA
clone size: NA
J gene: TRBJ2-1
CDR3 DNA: TGTGCCAGCAGCTTAGGATCGACGCTTATCCACAATGAGCAGTTCTTC
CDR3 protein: CASSLGSTLIHNEQFF

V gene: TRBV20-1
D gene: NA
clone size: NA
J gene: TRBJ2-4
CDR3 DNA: TGCAGTGCTAGAGATCCTGCAGGGCCAAACATTCAGTACTTC
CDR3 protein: CSARDPAGPNIQYF

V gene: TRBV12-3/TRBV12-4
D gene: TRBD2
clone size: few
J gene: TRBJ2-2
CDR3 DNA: TGTGCCAGCAGTGTCATAGCGGGAGACACCGGGGAGCTGTTTTTT
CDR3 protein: CASSVIAGDTGELFF

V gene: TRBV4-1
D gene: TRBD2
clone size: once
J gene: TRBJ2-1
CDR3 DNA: TGCGCCAGCAGCCAAGTTAGCGGGAGGGCTAATGAGCAGTTCTTC
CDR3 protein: CASSQVSGRANEQFF

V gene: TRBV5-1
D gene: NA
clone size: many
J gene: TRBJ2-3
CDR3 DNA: TGCGCCAGCAGCTTCCTAGGAACGCAGTATTTT
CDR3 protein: CASSFLGTQYF

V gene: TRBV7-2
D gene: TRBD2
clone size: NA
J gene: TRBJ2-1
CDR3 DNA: TGTGCCAGCAGCCTACAAAATAGCGGGAGCTCCTACAATGAGCAGTTCTTC
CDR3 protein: CASSLQNSGSSYNEQFF

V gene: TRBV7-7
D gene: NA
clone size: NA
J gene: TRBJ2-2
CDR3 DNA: TGTGCTAGCAGCATAAGCGCGGTGACCGGGGAGCTGTTTTTT
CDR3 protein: CASSISAVTGELFF

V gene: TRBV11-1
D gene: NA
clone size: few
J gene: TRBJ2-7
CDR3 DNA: TGTGCCAGCAGCCCCCGTAATCTTGGGGACGAGCAGTACTTC
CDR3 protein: CASSPRNLGDEQYF

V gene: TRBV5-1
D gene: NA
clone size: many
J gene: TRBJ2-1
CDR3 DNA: TGCGCCAGCAGCGCCCATCCAGGTGTAGTCGTCCGACACAATGAGCAGTTCTTC
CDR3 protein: CASSAHPGVVVRHNEQFF

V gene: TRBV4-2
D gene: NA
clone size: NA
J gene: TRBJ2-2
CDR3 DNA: TGTGCCAGCAGCCAAGAAGCCGGGTTGAACACCGGGGAGCTGTTTTTT
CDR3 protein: CASSQEAGLNTGELFF

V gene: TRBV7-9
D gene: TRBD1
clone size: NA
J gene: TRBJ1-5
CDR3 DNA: TGTGCCAGCAGCTTAGGGGGGACAGGGGGAAAGCCCCAGCATTTT
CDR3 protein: CASSLGGTGGKPQHF

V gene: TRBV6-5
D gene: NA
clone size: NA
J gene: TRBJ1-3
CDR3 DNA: TGTGCCAGCAGTTACCTTGGGTTCTCTGGAAACACCATATATTTT
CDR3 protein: CASSYLGFSGNTIYF

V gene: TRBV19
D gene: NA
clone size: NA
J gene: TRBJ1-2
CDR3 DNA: TGTGCCAGTGTCTACGGTTATGGCTACACCTTC
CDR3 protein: CASVYGYGYTF

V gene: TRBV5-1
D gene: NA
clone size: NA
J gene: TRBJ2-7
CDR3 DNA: TGCGCCAGCAGCAGGGGGTACTCCTACGAGCAGTACTTC
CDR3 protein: CASSRGYSYEQYF

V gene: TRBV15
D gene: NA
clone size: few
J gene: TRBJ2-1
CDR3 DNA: TGTGCCACCAGCAGACGAAGGGGGTTTGGGTACAATGAGCAGTTCTTC
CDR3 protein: CATSRRRGFGYNEQFF

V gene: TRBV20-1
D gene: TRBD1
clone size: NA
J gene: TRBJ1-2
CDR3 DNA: TGCAGTGCTAGACACCGGGACAGGGGGCGAGGAGGCTACACCTTC
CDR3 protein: CSARHRDRGRGGYTF

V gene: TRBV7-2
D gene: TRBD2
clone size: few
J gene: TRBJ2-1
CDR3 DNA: TGTGCCAGCAGCATCCTAGCGGGATCGGGCAATGAGCAGTTCTTC
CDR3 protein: CASSILAGSGNEQFF

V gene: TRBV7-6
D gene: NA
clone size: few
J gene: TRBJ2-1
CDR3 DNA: TGTGCCAGCAGCTTCTCGACAGCCCTTAATGAGCAGTTCTTC
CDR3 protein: CASSFSTALNEQFF

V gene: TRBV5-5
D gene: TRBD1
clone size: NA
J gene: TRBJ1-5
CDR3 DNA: TGTGCCAGCAGCTCGACAGGGTTGAGCAATCAGCCCCAGCATTTT
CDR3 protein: CASSSTGLSNQPQHF

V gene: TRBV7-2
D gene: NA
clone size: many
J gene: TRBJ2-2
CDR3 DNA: TGTGCCAGCAGCAATGGCAGGGGAAACGGGGAGCTGTTTTTT
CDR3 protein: CASSNGRGNGELFF

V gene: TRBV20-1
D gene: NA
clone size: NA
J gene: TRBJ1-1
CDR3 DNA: TGCAGTGCTACCCCGGGGGGGAGGACTGAAGCTTTCTTT
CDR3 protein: CSATPGGRTEAFF

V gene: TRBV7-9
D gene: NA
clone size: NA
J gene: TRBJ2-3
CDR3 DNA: TGTGCCAGCAGCTTTATCTCCCCAAGCACAGATACGCAGTATTTT
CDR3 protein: CASSFISPSTDTQYF

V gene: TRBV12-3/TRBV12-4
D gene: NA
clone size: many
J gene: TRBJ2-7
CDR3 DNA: TGTGCCAGCACCATCGGGACCGTCTACGAGCAGTACTTC
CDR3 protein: CASTIGTVYEQYF

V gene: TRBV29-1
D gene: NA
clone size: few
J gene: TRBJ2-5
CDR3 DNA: TGCAGCGTTGAATCTTGGCAGGGACTTTTTTGGACCCAGTACTTC
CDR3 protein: CSVESWQGLFWTQYF

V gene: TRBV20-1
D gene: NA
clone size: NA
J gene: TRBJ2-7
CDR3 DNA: TGCAGTGCTAGTCCCGGGACAGCGGGGCCCGAGCAGTACTTC
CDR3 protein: CSASPGTAGPEQYF

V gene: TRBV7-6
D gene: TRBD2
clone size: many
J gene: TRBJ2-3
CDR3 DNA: TGTGCCAGCAGCTTCACGTTCCGGGAGGGCCGAACAGATACGCAGTATTTT
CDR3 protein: CASSFTFREGRTDTQYF

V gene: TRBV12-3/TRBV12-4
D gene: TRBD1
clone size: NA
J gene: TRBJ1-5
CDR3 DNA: TGTGCCAGCAGTGACAGGGGGAGCGGTAATCAGCCCCAGCATTTT
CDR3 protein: CASSDRGSGNQPQHF

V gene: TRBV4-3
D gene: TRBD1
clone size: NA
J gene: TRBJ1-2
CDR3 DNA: TGCGCCAGCAGCCAACTTTCGGGACAGTCTGGCTACACCTTC
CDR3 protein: CASSQLSGQSGYTF

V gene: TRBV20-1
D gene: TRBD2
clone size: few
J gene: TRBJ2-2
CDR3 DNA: TGCAGTGCTAGAGTGTCGCGGGAGGGAATCGGGGAGCTGTTTTTT
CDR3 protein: CSARVSREGIGELFF

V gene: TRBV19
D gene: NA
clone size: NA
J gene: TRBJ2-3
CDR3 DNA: TGTGCCAGTAGTACACTGCTAGCGCCGGATACAGATACGCAGTATTTT
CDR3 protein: CASSTLLAPDTDTQYF

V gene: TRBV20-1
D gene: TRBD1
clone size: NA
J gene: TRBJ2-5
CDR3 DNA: TGCTGTGCTTATGGGTTGGACAGGGCGGGGATTTCGGAGACCCAGTACTTC
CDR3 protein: CCAYGLDRAGISETQYF

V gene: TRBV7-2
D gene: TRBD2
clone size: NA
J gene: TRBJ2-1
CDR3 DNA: TGTGCCAGCAGCTTAGTCGGGGGGTCCAACAATGAGCAGTTCTTC
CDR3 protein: CASSLVGGSNNEQFF

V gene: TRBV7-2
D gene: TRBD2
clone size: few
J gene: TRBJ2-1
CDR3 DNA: TGTGCCAGCAGCTTAGCGGCGACTAGCGGGAGGAATGAGCAGTTCTTC
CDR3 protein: CASSLAATSGRNEQFF

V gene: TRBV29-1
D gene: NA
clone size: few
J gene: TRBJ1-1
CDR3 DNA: TGCAGCGTTGGGGGGGCCGACACTGAAGCTTTCTTT
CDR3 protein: CSVGGADTEAFF

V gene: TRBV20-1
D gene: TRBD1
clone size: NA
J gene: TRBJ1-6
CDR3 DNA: TGCAGTGCTCGACCACAGGGGAATTCACCCCTCCACTTT
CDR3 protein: CSARPQGNSPLHF

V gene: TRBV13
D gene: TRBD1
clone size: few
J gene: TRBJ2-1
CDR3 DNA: TGTGCCAGCAGCCCCGACAGGGACAATGAGCAGTTCTTC
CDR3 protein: CASSPDRDNEQFF

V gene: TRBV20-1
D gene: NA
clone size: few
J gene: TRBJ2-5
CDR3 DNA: TGCAGTGCTAGTCCCCCCGGGCACGGAGAGACCCAGTACTTC
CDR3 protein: CSASPPGHGETQYF

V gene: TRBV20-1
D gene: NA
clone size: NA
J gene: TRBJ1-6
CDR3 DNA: TGCAGTGCGATAAGGGACTTAAGCTCCTATAATTCACCCCTCCACTTT
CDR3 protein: CSAIRDLSSYNSPLHF

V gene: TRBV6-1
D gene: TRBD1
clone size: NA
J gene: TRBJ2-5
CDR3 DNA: TGTGCCAGCAGTCGACGACCGGACAGGGACGGGCATCAAGAGACCCAGTACTTC
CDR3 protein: CASSRRPDRDGHQETQYF

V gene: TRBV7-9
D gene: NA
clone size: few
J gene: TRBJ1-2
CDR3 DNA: TGTGCCAGCAGCTCGTCAGGGGACGGCTATGGCTACACCTTC
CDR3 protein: CASSSSGDGYGYTF

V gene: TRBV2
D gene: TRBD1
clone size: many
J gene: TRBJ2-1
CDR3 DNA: TGTGCCAGCAGTGTTTTTGAGGGGGCCGGGAATGAGCAGTTCTTC
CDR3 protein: CASSVFEGAGNEQFF

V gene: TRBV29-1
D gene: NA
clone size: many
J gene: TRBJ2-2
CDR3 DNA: TGCAGCGTTGAACAGGGTTCTGGGGAGCTGTTTTTT
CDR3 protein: CSVEQGSGELFF

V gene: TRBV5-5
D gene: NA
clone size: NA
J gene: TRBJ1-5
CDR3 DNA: TGTGCCAGCAGCTTTGGGAGTCCAGAAAATAGCAATCAGCCCCAGCATTTT
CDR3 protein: CASSFGSPENSNQPQHF

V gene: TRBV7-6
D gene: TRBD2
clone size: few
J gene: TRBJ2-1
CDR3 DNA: TGTGCCAGCAGCCCGGCACCCAGTCTAGCGGGGACGAGCTCCTACAATGAGCAGTTCTTC
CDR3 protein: CASSPAPSLAGTSSYNEQFF

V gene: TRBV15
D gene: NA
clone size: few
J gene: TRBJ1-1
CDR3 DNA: TGTGCCACCTTACCTGGGGCGTCAAACACTGAAGCTTTCTTT
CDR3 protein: CATLPGASNTEAFF